This entry lists 16 T cell receptor beta chains sequenced from one sample in a study of T-cell reconstitution after alpha-beta-depleted transplantation in children. Using unique molecular identifiers, the investigators prepared the TCRbeta library. A single record per CDR3 protein comes from TCRdb applying MiXCR to the PCR reads. The data show about 610,000 distinct CDR3 sequences, more than 9% seen once. The sample was PBMCs from the stem cell graft donor, taken from the stem cell graft. The source of these receptors is a human donor who donated a stem cell graft to a child with acute myeloid leukemia.

This chain uses TRBV6-1 with TRBJ2-7, with 12 bases matching TRBD2. The V gene's germline CDR1 is MNHNS and CDR2 SASEGT. V gave up 6 bases and J gave up 7 bases; unmatched junction bases: 10. This CDR3 contains 15 residues. The CDR3 region is CASRPRLAGVEEQYF. The DNA of the CDR3 is TGTGCCAGCAGACCAAGACTAGCGGGAGTCGAAGAGCAGTACTTC.

This clonotype was found a few times. The J gene is TRBJ2-2, the V gene TRBV11-2; 11 bases are a match to TRBD2. J gave up 4 bases and V 0 bases, and 7 bases lay outside the gene matches. The CDR3 covers 18 residues. Germline CDR1 is SGHAT and CDR2 is FQNNGV. The CDR3 sequence is CASSLEAVAGGGTGELFF. Here the CDR3 DNA reads TGTGCCAGCAGCTTAGAGGCCGTAGCGGGAGGGGGCACCGGGGAGCTGTTTTTT.

The gene calls are TRBV4-1 and TRBJ2-1, with 12 positions matching TRBD1. The V and J ends lost 0 bases and 7 bases, in that order; junction bases with no gene match: 4. Germline-derived CDR1 and CDR2 are MGHRA and YSYEKL. The CDR3 extends over 16 amino acids. The CDR3 spells CASSQDGGQGANEQFF. CDR3 in DNA: TGCGCCAGCAGCCAAGATGGGGGACAGGGGGCAAATGAGCAGTTCTTC.

The rearrangement uses TRBV20-1 and TRBJ2-1; 7 bases align to TRBD2. Unmatched junction bases numbered 8, after V lost 1 base and J lost 8 bases. The V gene's germline CDR1 is DFQATT and CDR2 SNEGSKA (reference sequence). This CDR3 comprises 14 residues. The CDR3 spells CSARVNGGSYEQFF. DNA for the CDR3: TGCAGTGCTAGAGTTAATGGCGGGAGCTATGAGCAGTTCTTC.

About this clonotype: At one end the junction does not follow the germline gene, possibly because of a read error. The chain uses TRBV27 and TRBJ2-7; D might be TRBD2 (6 bases). CDR3 size: 15 residues. From germline, CDR1 is MNHEY and CDR2 SMNVEV (reference sequence). The CDR3 bases are TGTGTCAGCGGCTCGGGACTGTCCTATACCTACGAGCAGTACTTC. As protein: CVSGSGLSYTYEQYF.

The chain has TRBV9 and TRBJ2-1, with 14 nucleotides matching TRBD2. The CDR3 has 17 amino acids. The germline V gene has CDR1 SGDLS and CDR2 YYNGEE. Unmatched junction bases numbered 10, after V lost 4 bases and J lost 7 bases. Written as DNA, the CDR3 is TGTGCCAGCAGCATCGGACTAGCGGGAGGAACTAGGAATGAGCAGTTCTTC. Protein sequence: CASSIGLAGGTRNEQFF.

This clonotype was found a few times. The genes are TRBV7-9 and TRBJ2-7, with TRBD2 matching over 9 bases. The CDR3 covers 17 residues. Germline CDR1 reads SEHNR; CDR2 reads FQNEAQ (reference sequence). V trimming: 2 bases; J trimming: 0 bases; junction bases outside the gene matches: 8. CDR3 in DNA: TGTGCCAGCAGCTTACCTCCGGGACTAGCAGGCTCCTACGAGCAGTACTTC. It codes for CASSLPPGLAGSYEQYF. Based on the CDR3 plus reference TRBV7-9 and TRBJ2-7, the full variable domain is DTGVSQNPRHKITKRGQNVTFRCDPISEHNRLYWYRQTLGQGPEFLTYFQNEAQLEKSRLLSDRFSAERPKGSFSTLEIQRTEQGDSAMYLCASSLPPGLAGSYEQYFGPGTRLTVT.

This clonotype was recorded many times. The J gene is TRBJ1-1, the V gene TRBV4-3; the match to TRBD1 covers 7 bases. This CDR3 is 13 amino acids long. The germline V gene encodes CDR1 LGHNA and CDR2 YSLEER. After removal of 9 bases from V and 4 bases from J, the junction contained 8 bases not matched to a gene. DNA for the CDR3: TGCGCCAGTTCCAGGGGGGACAGCACTGAAGCTTTCTTT. Translation gives CASSRGDSTEAFF.

V usage is TRBV6-1 and J usage is TRBJ2-3, with 7 bases that match TRBD2. The V gene end was trimmed by 3 bases and the J gene end by 4 bases; junction bases not matched to a gene: 13. The germline V gene has CDR1 MNHNS and CDR2 SASEGT. This CDR3 comprises 17 residues. CDR3 sequence (DNA): TGTGCCAGCAGTGAGTTGCGCATCGTGGGGGGGTCAGATACGCAGTATTTT. This translates into CASSELRIVGGSDTQYF.

CDR3 amino acids: CASAERGLSSYEQYF. The CDR3 nucleotides read TGTGCCAGCGCCGAGAGGGGCCTAAGCTCCTACGAGCAGTACTTC. The rearrangement joins TRBV11-1 to TRBJ2-7; D assignment may be TRBD1 or TRBD2 (5 bases each). Trimming pared 8 bases from V and 0 bases from J, leaving 17 bases between. Germline-derived CDR1 and CDR2 are SGHAT and FQDESV (reference sequence). CDR3 size: 15 residues.

This chain joins TRBV5-1 and TRBJ2-5, with D perhaps assigned TRBD1 or TRBD2 (5 bases each). Per the germline V gene, CDR1 is SGHRS and CDR2 is YFSETQ. The CDR3 is made up of 12 amino acids. Trimming took 4 bases from V and 9 from J, leaving 13 bases between them. Here the CDR3 reads CASSGTLGSQYF. The CDR3 coding sequence is TGCGCCAGCAGCGGGACGCTCGGGTCCCAGTACTTC.

This clonotype was found a few times. J is TRBJ1-1 and V is TRBV11-2, with D tentatively TRBD1 (6 bases). With 7 bases removed from V and 3 bases from J, the gap between germline ends came to 18 bases. This CDR3 contains 15 residues. Germline V lookup: CDR1 SGHAT, CDR2 FQNNGV. In nucleotides, the CDR3 is TGTGCCAGCACCGCCCCGGGGGGGGCTCACACTGAAGCTTTCTTT. It codes for CASTAPGGAHTEAFF.

This clonotype turned up a few times. The DNA for the CDR3 is TGTGCCACCAGCAGAGGCCGCGGGACAGTGGCTTCCAATGAGCAGTTCTTC. Translating it yields CATSRGRGTVASNEQFF. This rearrangement joins TRBV15 to TRBJ2-1; TRBD1 might be the D (7 bases). CDR1 and CDR2 from the germline V gene are LNHNV and YYDKDF (reference sequence). V was shortened by 1 base and J by 6 bases, with 19 bases between the two germline ends. CDR3 length: 17 amino acids. Filled out from reference TRBV15 and TRBJ2-1, the complete variable domain reads DAMVIQNPRYQVTQFGKPVTLSCSQTLNHNVMYWYQQKSSQAPKLLFHYYDKDFNNEADTPDNFQSRRPNTSFCFLDIRSPGLGDTAMYLCATSRGRGTVASNEQFFGPGTRLTVL.

The genes are TRBV20-1 and TRBJ2-5; 8 bases map to TRBD2. The length of the CDR3 is 17 residues. Per germline, CDR1 DFQATT and CDR2 SNEGSKA (reference sequence). J lost 4 bases, V lost 0 bases, and 13 bases had no gene match. This chain's CDR3 is CSARDILLAGGRETQYF. The CDR3 nucleotides are TGCAGTGCTAGAGATATCCTTCTGGCGGGAGGTAGAGAGACCCAGTACTTC.

The table lists this clonotype with many counts. The chain employs TRBV4-2 and TRBJ2-7, with a weak D call TRBD2 (6 bases). Trimming took 4 bases from V and 0 from J, leaving 13 bases between them. The germline CDR1 and CDR2 sequences are LGHNA and YNFKEQ. CDR3 length equals 15 residues. CDR3 residues: CASSLRDSLSYEQYF. In nucleotides, the CDR3 is TGTGCCAGCAGCCTTCGGGACTCCCTCTCCTACGAGCAGTACTTC.

This clonotype appeared many times. V usage is TRBV29-1 and J usage is TRBJ2-2; D not resolved. The CDR3 runs 10 residues. Trimming shortened V by 5 bases and J by 5 bases, and 3 bases separated the two germline ends. The V gene's germline CDR1 is SQVTM and CDR2 ANQGSEA. CDR3 loop: CSVRTGELFF. DNA of the CDR3: TGCAGCGTTCGAACCGGGGAGCTGTTTTTT.